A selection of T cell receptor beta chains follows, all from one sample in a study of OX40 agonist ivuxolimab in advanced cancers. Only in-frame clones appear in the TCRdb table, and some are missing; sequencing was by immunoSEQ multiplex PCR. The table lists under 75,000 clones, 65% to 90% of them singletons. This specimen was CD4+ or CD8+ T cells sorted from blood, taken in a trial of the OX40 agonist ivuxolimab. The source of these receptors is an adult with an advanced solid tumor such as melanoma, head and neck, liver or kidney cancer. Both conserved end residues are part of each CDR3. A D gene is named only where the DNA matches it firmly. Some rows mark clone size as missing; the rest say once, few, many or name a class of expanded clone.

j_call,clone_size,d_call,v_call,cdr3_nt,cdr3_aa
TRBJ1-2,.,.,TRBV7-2,TGTGCCAGCAGCGCACAGACGCCCTATGGCTACACCTTC,CASSAQTPYGYTF
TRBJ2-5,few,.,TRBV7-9,TGTGCCAGCACCTCAAACGGTGGGGCGTCAGGAGAGACCCAGTACTTC,CASTSNGGASGETQYF
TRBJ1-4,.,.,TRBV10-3,TGTGCCATCGGCGCAGGGCCGGGTGAAAAACTGTTTTTT,CAIGAGPGEKLFF
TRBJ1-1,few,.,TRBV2,TGTGCCAGCAGTGACCAAGGGCCGGGAACTGAAGCTTTCTTT,CASSDQGPGTEAFF
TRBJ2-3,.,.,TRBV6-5,TGTGCCAGCAGCCGGGGGAGCACAGATACGCAGTATTTT,CASSRGSTDTQYF
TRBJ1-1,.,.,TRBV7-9,TGTGCTAGTGATAGGTACACTGAAGCTTTCTTT,CASDRYTEAFF
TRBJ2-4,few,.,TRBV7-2,TGTGCCAGCAGCTTAGACCAAAACATTCAGTACTTC,CASSLDQNIQYF
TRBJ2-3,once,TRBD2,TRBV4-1,TGCGCCAGCAGCCAACCCCTAGGGCGGGGGGGCCTGACAGATACGCAGTATTTT,CASSQPLGRGGLTDTQYF
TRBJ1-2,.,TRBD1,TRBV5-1,TGCGCCAGCAGCGGGCGGACAGGGAGTACCTATGGCTACACCTTC,CASSGRTGSTYGYTF
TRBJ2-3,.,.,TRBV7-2,TGTGCCAGCAGTGCCCTCACCCCGCAGTATTTT,CASSALTPQYF
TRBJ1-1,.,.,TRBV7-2,TGTGCCAGCAGCTTAGGTATGAACACTGAAGCTTTCTTT,CASSLGMNTEAFF
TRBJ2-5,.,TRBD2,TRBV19,TGTGCCGCATCCGGGACTAGCGGACAAGAGACCCAGTACTTC,CAASGTSGQETQYF
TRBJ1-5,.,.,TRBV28,TGTGCCAGCAGCCAGGAAAGGGCTAGCAATCAGCCCCAGCATTTT,CASSQERASNQPQHF
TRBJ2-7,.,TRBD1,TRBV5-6,TGTGCCAGCAGCTTGGGACAGGGGGCATACGAGCAGTACTTC,CASSLGQGAYEQYF
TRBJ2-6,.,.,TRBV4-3,TGCGCCAGCAGCCAAGGCATGGGGGGCTCTGGGGCCAACGTCCTGACTTTC,CASSQGMGGSGANVLTF
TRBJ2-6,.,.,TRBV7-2,TGTGCCAGCAGCGTCTCCTTATCCTCTGGGGCCAACGTCCTGACTTTC,CASSVSLSSGANVLTF
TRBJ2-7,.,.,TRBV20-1,TGCAGTGCCAGCGGAGCCTACGAGCAGTACTTC,CSASGAYEQYF
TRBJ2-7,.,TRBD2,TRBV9,TGTGCCAGCAGCGTAGGCCGCGGGGGATACGAGCAGTACTTC,CASSVGRGGYEQYF
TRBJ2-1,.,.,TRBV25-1,TGTGCCAGCAGCGGAGAGACTTTGAACCCCAAAAGTATCAATGAGCAGTTCTTC,CASSGETLNPKSINEQFF
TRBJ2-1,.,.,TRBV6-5,TGTGCCAGCAGGATGACTTCCTTCAATGAGCAGTTCTTC,CASRMTSFNEQFF
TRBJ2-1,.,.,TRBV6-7,TGTGCCAGCAGTTACAGGGGCGGGCTATTATACAATGAGCAGTTCTTC,CASSYRGGLLYNEQFF
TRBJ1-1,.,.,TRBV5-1,TGCGCCAGCAGCTTGGCGGGGGGAGCGAACACTGAAGCTTTCTTT,CASSLAGGANTEAFF
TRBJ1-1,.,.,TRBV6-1,TGTGCCAGCAGTAAACTAGGGGACACTGAAGCTTTCTTT,CASSKLGDTEAFF
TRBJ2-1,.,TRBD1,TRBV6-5,TGTGCCAGCAGACGGACAGGGGGGCCCTACAATGAGCAGTTCTTC,CASRRTGGPYNEQFF
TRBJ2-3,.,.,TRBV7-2,TGTGCCAGCAGCCCCCAGCGGACTAGCACAGATACGCAGTATTTT,CASSPQRTSTDTQYF
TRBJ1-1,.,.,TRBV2,TGTGCCAGCAGTGCGGGGGACGACACTGAAGCTTTCTTT,CASSAGDDTEAFF
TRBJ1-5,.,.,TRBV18,TGTGCCAGCTCACCCTCCGGGGGAAATCAGCCCCAGCATTTT,CASSPSGGNQPQHF
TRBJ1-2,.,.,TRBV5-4,TGTGCCAGCAGCTCGGACAGCCTGTCTCGCGGCTACACCTTC,CASSSDSLSRGYTF
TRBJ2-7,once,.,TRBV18,TGTGCCAGCTCACCGAGTCGGGACGAGCAGTACTTC,CASSPSRDEQYF
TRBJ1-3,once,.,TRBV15,TGTGCCACCACCATAAGAAAAGGAAACACCATATATTTT,CATTIRKGNTIYF
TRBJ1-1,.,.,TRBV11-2,TGTGCCAGCAGCTTAGGAGGTTTATCTGAAGCTTTCTTT,CASSLGGLSEAFF
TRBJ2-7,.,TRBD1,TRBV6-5,TGTGCCAGCAGGACCATCAGGGGGTTGACCTACGAGCAGTACTTC,CASRTIRGLTYEQYF
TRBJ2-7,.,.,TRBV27,TGTGCCAGCGAACAGACAGTCCCTCCCTACGAGCAGTACTTC,CASEQTVPPYEQYF
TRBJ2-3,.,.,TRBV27,TGTGCCAGCAGTTATTACGGGTCCAGGAGTAGAACAGATACGCAGTATTTT,CASSYYGSRSRTDTQYF
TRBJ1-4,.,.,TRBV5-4,TGTGCCAGCAGTATCAGCGTCGATGCAACTAATGAAAAACTGTTTTTT,CASSISVDATNEKLFF
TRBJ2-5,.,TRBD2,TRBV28,TGTGCCAGCAGCCCTAGCGGGAGAGGGTTAGAGACCCAGTACTTC,CASSPSGRGLETQYF
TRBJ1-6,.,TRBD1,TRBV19,TGTGCCAGTAGTATCGAACCAGGGACAGGGTCTTGGAATTCACCCCTCCACTTT,CASSIEPGTGSWNSPLHF
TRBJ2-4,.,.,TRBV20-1,TGCAGTGCATCCAACAACATTCAGTACTTC,CSASNNIQYF
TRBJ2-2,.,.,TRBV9,TGTGCCAGCAGCGTAGGTGTAGGGGCAGGGACCGGGGAGCTGTTTTTT,CASSVGVGAGTGELFF
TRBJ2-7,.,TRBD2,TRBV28,TGTGCCAGCAACTCAGCGGGAGGACCCTCCTACGAGCAGTACTTC,CASNSAGGPSYEQYF
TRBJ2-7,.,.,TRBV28,TGTGCCAGCAACGGCCCGGGTACCCCCTACGAGCAGTACTTC,CASNGPGTPYEQYF
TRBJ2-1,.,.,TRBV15,TGTGCCACTTTACAGGGTCCAGAATTCAATGAGCAGTTCTTC,CATLQGPEFNEQFF
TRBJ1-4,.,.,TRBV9,TGTGCCAGCAGCGGAGGGAGGACTAATGAAAAACTGTTTTTT,CASSGGRTNEKLFF
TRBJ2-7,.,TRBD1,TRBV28,TGTGCCAGCAGTTTTGGACAGGGGCGCAACGAGCAGTACTTC,CASSFGQGRNEQYF
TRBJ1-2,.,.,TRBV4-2,TGTGCCAGCAGCCAAGAACTAGTGGGCTATGGCTACACCTTC,CASSQELVGYGYTF